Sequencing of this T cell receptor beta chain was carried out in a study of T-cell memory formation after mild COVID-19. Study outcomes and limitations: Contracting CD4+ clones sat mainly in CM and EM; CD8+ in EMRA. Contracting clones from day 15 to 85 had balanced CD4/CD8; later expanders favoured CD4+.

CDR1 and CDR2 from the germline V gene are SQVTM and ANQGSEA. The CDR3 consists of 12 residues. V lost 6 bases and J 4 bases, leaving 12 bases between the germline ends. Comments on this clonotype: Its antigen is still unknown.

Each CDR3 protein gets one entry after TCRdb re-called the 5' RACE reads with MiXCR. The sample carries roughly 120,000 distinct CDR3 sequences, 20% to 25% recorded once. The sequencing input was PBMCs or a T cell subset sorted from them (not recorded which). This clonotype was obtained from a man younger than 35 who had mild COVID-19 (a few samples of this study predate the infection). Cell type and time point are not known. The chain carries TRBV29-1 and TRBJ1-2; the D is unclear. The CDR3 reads CSVDVEGYGYTF. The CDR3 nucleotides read TGCAGCGTCGATGTAGAGGGCTATGGCTACACCTTC.